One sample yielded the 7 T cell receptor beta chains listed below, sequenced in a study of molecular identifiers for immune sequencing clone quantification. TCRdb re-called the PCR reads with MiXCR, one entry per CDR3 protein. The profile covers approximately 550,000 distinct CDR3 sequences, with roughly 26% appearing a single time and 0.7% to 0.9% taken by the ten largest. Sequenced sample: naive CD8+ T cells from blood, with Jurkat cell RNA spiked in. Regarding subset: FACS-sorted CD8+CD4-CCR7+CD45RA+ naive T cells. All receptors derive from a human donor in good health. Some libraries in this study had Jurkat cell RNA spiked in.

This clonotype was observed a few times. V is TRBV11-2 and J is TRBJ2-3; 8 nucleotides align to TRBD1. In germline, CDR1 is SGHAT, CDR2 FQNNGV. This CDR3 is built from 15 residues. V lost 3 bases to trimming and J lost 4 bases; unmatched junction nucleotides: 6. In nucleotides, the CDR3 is TGTGCCAGCAGCTTTGGACAGGGAATGGCAGATACGCAGTATTTT. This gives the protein CASSFGQGMADTQYF.

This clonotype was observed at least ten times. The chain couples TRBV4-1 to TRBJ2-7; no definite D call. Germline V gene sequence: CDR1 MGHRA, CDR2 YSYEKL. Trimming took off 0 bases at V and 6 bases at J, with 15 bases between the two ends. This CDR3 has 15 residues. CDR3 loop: CASSQDVTHVSEQYF. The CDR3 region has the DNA TGCGCCAGCAGCCAAGATGTGACCCACGTCTCCGAGCAGTACTTC.

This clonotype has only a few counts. The CDR3 DNA follows: TGTGCCAGTAGTATATATCCGAACACCGGGGAGCTGTTTTTT. Encoded protein: CASSIYPNTGELFF. The genes are TRBV19 and TRBJ2-2; the D is unclear. The CDR3 totals 14 residues. Trimming removed 2 bases from V and 0 bases from J, with 4 bases in between. Germline V gene sequence: CDR1 LNHDA, CDR2 SQIVND (reference sequence). The variable domain in full, completed from reference TRBV19 and TRBJ2-2, reads DGGITQSPKYLFRKEGQNVTLSCEQNLNHDAMYWYRQDPGQGLRLIYYSQIVNDFQKGDIAEGYSVSREKKESFPLTVTSAQKNPTAFYLCASSIYPNTGELFFGEGSRLTVL.

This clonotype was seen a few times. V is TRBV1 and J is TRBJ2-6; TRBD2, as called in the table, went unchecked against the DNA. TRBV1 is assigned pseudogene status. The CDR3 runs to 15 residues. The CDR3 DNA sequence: TGCACCAGCAGCCAGGGCCTCTCTGGGGCCAACGTCCTGACTTTC. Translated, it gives CTSSQGLSGANVLTF.

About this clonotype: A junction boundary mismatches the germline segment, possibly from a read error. CDR3 amino acids: CSARTMEETPFF. The CDR3, as DNA: TGCAGCGCCCGTACTATGGAGGAGACCCCGTTCTTC. The chain uses TRBV29-1 and TRBJ2-5; possibly TRBD2 for D (5 bases). CDR1 is SQVTM, CDR2 ANQGSEA, per germline. The CDR3 is 12 residues long.

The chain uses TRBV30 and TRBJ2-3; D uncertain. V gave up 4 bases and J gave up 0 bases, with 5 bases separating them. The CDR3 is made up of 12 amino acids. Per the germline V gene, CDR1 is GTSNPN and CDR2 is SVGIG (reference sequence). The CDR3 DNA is TGTGCCTGGACAGAGAGCACAGATACGCAGTATTTT. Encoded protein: CAWTESTDTQYF. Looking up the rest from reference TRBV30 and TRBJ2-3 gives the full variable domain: SQTIHQWPATLVQPVGSPLSLECTVEGTSNPNLYWYRQAAGRGLQLLFYSVGIGQISSEVPQNLSASRPQDRQFILSSKKLLLSDSGFYLCAWTESTDTQYFGPGTRLTVL.

In nucleotides, the CDR3 is TGTGCTAGTGGTTTGGAACAACGGACTAGCTCCTCCTACGAGCAGTACTTC. It translates to CASGLEQRTSSSYEQYF. This rearrangement joins TRBV12-5 to TRBJ2-7, with 8 bases aligning to TRBD2. The CDR3 extends over 17 amino acids. J was trimmed by 0 bases and V by 1 base; bases with no gene match: 8. Germline assignment: CDR1 LGHNT and CDR2 FRNRAP.